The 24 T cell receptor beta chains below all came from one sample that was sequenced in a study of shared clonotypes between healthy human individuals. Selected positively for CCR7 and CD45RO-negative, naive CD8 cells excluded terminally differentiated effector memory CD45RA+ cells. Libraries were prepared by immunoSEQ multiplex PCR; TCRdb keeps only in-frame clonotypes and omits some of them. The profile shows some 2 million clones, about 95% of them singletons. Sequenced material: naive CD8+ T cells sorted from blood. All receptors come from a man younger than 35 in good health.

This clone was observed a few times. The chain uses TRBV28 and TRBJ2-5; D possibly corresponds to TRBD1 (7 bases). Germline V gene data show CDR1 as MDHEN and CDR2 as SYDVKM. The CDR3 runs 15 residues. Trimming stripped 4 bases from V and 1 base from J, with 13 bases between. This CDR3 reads CASSSRGDSQETQYF. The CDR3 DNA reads TGTGCCAGCAGTTCCAGGGGGGACTCCCAAGAGACCCAGTACTTC.

CDR3 region: CASSPSVSGGGEQFF. The CDR3 region has the DNA TGTGCCAGCAGCCCCTCAGTGTCGGGAGGGGGGGAGCAGTTCTTC. This chain connects TRBV28 to TRBJ2-1; 8 nucleotides agree with TRBD2. This CDR3 has 15 residues. Germline V gives CDR1 MDHEN, CDR2 SYDVKM. After removal of 6 bases from V and 10 bases from J, the junction contained 14 bases not matched to a gene. The variable domain in full, completed from reference TRBV28 and TRBJ2-1, reads DVKVTQSSRYLVKRTGEKVFLECVQDMDHENMFWYRQDPGLGLRLIYFSYDVKMKEKGDIPEGYSVSREKKERFSLILESASTNQTSMYLCASSPSVSGGGEQFFGPGTRLTVL.

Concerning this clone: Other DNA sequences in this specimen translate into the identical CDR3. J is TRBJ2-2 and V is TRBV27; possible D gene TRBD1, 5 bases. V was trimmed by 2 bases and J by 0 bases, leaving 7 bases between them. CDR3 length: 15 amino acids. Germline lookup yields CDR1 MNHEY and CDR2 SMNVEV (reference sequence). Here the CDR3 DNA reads TGTGCCAGCAGTTTAGTGACAGCGAACACCGGGGAGCTGTTTTTT. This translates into CASSLVTANTGELFF.

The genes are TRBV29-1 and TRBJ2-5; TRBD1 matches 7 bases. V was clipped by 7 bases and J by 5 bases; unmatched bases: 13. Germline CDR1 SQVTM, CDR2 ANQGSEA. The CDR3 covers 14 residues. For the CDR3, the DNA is TGCAGCGCCGATTACAGGGGAACGGGGGAGACCCAGTACTTC. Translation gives CSADYRGTGETQYF.

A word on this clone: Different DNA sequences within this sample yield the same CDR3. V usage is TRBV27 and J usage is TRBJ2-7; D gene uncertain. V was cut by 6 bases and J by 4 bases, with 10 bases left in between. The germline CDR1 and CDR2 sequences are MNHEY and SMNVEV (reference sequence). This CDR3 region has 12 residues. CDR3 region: CASSPNTYEQYF. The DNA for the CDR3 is TGTGCCAGCAGCCCCAATACGTACGAGCAGTACTTC.

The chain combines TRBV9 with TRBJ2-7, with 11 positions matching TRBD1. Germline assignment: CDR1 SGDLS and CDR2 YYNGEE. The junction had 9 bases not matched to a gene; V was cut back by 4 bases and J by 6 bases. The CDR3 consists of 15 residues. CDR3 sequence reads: CASSPTGTGGTEQYF. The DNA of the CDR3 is TGTGCCAGCAGCCCGACCGGGACAGGGGGGACCGAGCAGTACTTC.

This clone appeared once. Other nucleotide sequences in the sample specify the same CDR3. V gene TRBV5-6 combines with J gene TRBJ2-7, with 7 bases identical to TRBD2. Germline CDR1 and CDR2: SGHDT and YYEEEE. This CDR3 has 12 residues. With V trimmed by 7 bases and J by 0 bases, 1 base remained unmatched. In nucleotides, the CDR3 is TGTGCCAGCGGCGGGAGCTCCTACGAGCAGTACTTC. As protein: CASGGSSYEQYF.

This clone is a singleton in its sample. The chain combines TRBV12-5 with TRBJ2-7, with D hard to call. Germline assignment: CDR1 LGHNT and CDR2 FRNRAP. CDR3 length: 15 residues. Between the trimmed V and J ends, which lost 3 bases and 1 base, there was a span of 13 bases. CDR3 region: CASGFRQEHSYEQYF. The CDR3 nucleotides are TGTGCTAGTGGTTTTCGGCAGGAACATTCCTACGAGCAGTACTTC.

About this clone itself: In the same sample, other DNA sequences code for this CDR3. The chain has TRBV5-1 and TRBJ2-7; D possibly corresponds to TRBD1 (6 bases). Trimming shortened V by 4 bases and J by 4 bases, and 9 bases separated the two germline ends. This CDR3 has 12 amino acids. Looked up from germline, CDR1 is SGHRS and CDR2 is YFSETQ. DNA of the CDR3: TGCGCCAGCAGCGGAACAGGGTACGAGCAGTACTTC. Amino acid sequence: CASSGTGYEQYF.

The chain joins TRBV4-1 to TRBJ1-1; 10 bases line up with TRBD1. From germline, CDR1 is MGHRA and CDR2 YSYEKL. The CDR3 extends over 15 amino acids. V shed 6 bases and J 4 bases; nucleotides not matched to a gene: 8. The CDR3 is CASSLRDRGGTEAFF. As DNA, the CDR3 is TGCGCCAGCAGTCTCAGGGACAGGGGAGGCACTGAAGCTTTCTTT.

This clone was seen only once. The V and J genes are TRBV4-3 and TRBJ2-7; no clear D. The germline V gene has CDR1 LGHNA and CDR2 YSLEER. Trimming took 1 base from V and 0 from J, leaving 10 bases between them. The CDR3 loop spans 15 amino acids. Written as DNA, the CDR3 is TGCGCCAGCAGCCAAGGTGGCGCGACCTCCTACGAGCAGTACTTC. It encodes CASSQGGATSYEQYF.

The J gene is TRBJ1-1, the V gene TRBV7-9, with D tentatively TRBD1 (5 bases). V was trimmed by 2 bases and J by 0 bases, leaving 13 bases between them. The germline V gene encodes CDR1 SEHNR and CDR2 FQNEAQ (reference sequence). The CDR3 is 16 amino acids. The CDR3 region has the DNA TGTGCCAGCAGCTTACCCTCGACAGCCTTGAACACTGAAGCTTTCTTT. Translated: CASSLPSTALNTEAFF.

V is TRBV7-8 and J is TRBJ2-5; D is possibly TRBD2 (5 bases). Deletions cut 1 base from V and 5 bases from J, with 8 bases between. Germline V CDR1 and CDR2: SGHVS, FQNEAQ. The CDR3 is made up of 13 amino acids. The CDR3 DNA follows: TGTGCCAGCAGCTTAGGACGGAGGGAGACCCAGTACTTC. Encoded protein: CASSLGRRETQYF. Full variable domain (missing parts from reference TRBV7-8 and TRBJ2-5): GAGVSQSPRYKVAKRGQDVALRCDPISGHVSLFWYQQALGQGPEFLTYFQNEAQLDKSGLPSDRFFAERPEGSVSTLKIQRTQQEDSAVYLCASSLGRRETQYFGPGTRLLVL.

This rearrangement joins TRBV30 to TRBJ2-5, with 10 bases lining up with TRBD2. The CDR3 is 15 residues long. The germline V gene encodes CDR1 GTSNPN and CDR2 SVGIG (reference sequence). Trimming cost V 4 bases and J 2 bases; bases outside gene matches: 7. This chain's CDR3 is CAWTSGTSVQETQYF. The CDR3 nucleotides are TGTGCCTGGACCTCCGGGACTAGCGTACAAGAGACCCAGTACTTC.

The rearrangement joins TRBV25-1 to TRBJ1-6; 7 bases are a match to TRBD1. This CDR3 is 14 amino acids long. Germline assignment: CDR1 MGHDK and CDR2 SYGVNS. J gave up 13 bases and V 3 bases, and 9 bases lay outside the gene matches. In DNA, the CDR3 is TGTGCCAGCAGTGACCTTCTACTGACAGGGCCCCTCCACTTT. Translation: CASSDLLLTGPLHF.

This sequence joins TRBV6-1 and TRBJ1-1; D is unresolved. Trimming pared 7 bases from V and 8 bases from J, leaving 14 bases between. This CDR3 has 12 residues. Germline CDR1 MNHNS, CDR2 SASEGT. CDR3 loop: CASIESGLEAFF. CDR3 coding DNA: TGTGCCAGCATAGAGTCCGGGCTCGAAGCTTTCTTT.

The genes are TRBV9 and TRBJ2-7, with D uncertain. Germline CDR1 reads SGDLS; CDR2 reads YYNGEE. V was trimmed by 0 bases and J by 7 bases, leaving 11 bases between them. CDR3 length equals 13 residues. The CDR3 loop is CASSVGGYQEQYF. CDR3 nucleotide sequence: TGTGCCAGCAGCGTAGGTGGCTATCAGGAGCAGTACTTC.

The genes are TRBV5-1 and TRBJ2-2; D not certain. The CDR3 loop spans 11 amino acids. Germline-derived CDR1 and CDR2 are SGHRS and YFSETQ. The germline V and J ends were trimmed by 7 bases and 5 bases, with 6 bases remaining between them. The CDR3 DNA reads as TGCGCCAGCGGCGTAACCGGGGAGCTGTTTTTT. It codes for CASGVTGELFF.

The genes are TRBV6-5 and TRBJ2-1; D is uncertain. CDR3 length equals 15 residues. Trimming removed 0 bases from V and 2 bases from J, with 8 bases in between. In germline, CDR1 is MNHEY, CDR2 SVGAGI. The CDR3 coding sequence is TGTGCCAGCAGTTACTCTGTTAACACCTACAATGAGCAGTTCTTC. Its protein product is CASSYSVNTYNEQFF.

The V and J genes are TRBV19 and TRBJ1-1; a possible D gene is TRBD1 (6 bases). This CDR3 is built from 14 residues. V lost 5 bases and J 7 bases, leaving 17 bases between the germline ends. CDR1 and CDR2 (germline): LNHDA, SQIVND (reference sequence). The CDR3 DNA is TGTGCCAGTAGTTCTGCCACTGGGGGCTTTGAAGCTTTCTTT. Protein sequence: CASSSATGGFEAFF.

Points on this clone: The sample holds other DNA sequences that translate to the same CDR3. CDR3 bases: TGTGCCAGCAGCCAAGATCCCTCTGATACGCAGTATTTT. Residues: CASSQDPSDTQYF. This rearrangement joins TRBV14 to TRBJ2-3, with no clear D. This CDR3 has 13 residues. Germline assignment: CDR1 SGHDN and CDR2 FVKESK. V was clipped by 0 bases and J by 6 bases, with 7 bases between them. The full variable domain, its missing parts supplied by reference TRBV14 and TRBJ2-3, is EAGVTQFPSHSVIEKGQTVTLRCDPISGHDNLYWYRRVMGKEIKFLLHFVKESKQDESGMPNNRFLAERTGGTYSTLKVQPAELEDSGVYFCASSQDPSDTQYFGPGTRLTVL.

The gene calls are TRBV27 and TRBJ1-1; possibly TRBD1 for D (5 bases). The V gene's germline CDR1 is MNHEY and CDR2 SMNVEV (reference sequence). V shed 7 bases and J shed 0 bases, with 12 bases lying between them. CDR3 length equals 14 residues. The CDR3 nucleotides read TGTGCCAGCACCCCGGGACGGATGAACACTGAAGCTTTCTTT. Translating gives CASTPGRMNTEAFF.

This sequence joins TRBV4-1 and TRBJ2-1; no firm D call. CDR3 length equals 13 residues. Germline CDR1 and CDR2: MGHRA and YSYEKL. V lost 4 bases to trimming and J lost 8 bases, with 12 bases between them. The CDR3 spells CASSLRTGYEQFF. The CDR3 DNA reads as TGCGCCAGCAGCCTAAGGACGGGTTATGAGCAGTTCTTC.

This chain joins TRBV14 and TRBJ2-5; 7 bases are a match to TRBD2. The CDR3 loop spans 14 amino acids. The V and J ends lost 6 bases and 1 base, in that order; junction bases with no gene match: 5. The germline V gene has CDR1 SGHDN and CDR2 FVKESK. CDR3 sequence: CASSPGGSQETQYF. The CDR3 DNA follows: TGTGCCAGCAGTCCCGGGGGGAGCCAAGAGACCCAGTACTTC.